This TCR beta chain was identified during a study of T cell repertoires in cytomegalovirus infection. In the study overall: Public TCR beta signatures marked donors with CMV infection and the matching HLA.

At least ten counts were recorded for this clonotype. What it binds is unknown. V was trimmed by 3 bases and J by 3 bases, leaving 8 bases between them. Germline CDR1 KGHDR, CDR2 SFDVKD. CDR3 length equals 14 residues. Study results and caveats: The ex vivo response showed dominance by HLA-C-restricted CMV-specific TCR beta clonotypes. Based on cumulative public TCR beta family frequency, carriers of CMV plus the relevant HLA were identified.

TCRdb re-called the reads with MiXCR, one entry per CDR3 protein. The table lists fewer than 550,000 distinct CDR3 sequences, roughly 10% of them singletons. The TCR was taken from a human donor in good health (CMV status not recorded). Some clones in this sample may be carry-over from other donors' samples. Sequencing used PBMCs. The chain employs TRBV24-1 and TRBJ2-1; D possibly corresponds to TRBD2 (6 bases). CDR3 DNA: TGTGCCACCAGTGATACGGGGGTCTACAATGAGCAGTTCTTC. This encodes CATSDTGVYNEQFF.